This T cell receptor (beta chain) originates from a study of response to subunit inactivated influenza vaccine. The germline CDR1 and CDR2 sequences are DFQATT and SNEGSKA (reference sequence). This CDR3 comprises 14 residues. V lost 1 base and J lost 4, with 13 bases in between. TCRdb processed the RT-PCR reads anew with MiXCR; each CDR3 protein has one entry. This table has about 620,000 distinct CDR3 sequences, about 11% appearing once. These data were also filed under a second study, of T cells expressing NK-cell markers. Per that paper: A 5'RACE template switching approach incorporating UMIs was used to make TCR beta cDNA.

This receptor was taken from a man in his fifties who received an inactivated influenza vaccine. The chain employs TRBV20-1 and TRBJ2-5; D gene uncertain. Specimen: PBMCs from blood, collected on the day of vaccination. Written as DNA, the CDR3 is TGCAGTGCTAGAGGGGGAATCAATTTAGAGACCCAGTACTTC. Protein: CSARGGINLETQYF.